The 14 T cell receptor beta chains presented below share a single source sample, sequenced in a study of blood T cell repertoires in COVID-19. Clones were sequenced by immunoSEQ multiplex PCR, and TCRdb holds only the in-frame ones, with some missing. The sample contains 45,000 to 65,000 clones, 81% of which appear only once. Sequencing used peripheral blood. The receptors stem from a woman older than 75 with COVID-19, enrolled during active disease.

The chain is built from TRBV15 and TRBJ1-2, with 9 bases fitting TRBD1. CDR3 length equals 18 residues. V lost 0 bases to trimming and J lost 0 bases; unmatched junction nucleotides: 8. Germline CDR1 is LNHNV and CDR2 is YYDKDF (reference sequence). CDR3 amino acids: CATSRDGGTGSSNYGYTF. In DNA, the CDR3 is TGTGCCACCAGCAGAGATGGGGGGACAGGGTCATCTAACTATGGCTACACCTTC.

The V gene is TRBV30, the J gene TRBJ1-5; the D is unclear. The CDR3 has 14 residues. Germline V lookup: CDR1 GTSNPN, CDR2 SVGIG (reference sequence). Trimming pared 0 bases from V and 7 bases from J, leaving 13 bases between. The CDR3 coding sequence is TGTGCCTGGAGTGTACGGTCAGCGGGACAGCCCCAGCATTTT. Translating gives CAWSVRSAGQPQHF.

The chain couples TRBV6-5 to TRBJ2-1; 8 bases agree with TRBD2. Germline V gives CDR1 MNHEY, CDR2 SVGAGI. Trimming took 5 bases from V and 4 from J; bases not matched to a gene: 7. The CDR3 has 15 amino acids. The CDR3 nucleotides are TGTGCCAGCAGTCGCGGCGGGAGGTCATACAATGAGCAGTTCTTC. This codes for CASSRGGRSYNEQFF.

This clone turned up a few times. V usage is TRBV19 and J usage is TRBJ1-1, with D possibly being TRBD1 (5 bases). CDR1 is LNHDA, CDR2 SQIVND, per germline (reference sequence). V lost 0 bases to trimming and J lost 1 base, with 6 bases between them. The CDR3 has 14 amino acids. CDR3 loop: CASSIDRANTEAFF. The CDR3 region has the DNA TGTGCCAGTAGTATAGACAGGGCGAACACTGAAGCTTTCTTT. Together with reference TRBV19 and TRBJ1-1, the CDR3 gives the full variable domain: DGGITQSPKYLFRKEGQNVTLSCEQNLNHDAMYWYRQDPGQGLRLIYYSQIVNDFQKGDIAEGYSVSREKKESFPLTVTSAQKNPTAFYLCASSIDRANTEAFFGQGTRLTVV.

In its sample, this clone ranks as medium-sized (0.01 to 0.1%). This sequence joins TRBV7-8 and TRBJ1-1, with a weak D call TRBD1 (6 bases). CDR1 and CDR2 from the germline V gene are SGHVS and FQNEAQ. Trimming took off 2 bases at V and 4 bases at J, with 8 bases between the two ends. CDR3 length equals 13 residues. The CDR3 reads CASSLLQGTEAFF. CDR3 DNA: TGTGCCAGCAGCTTACTACAGGGCACTGAAGCTTTCTTT.

V and J are TRBV14 and TRBJ2-2, with TRBD2 matching 10 bases. Germline V gene sequence: CDR1 SGHDN, CDR2 FVKESK. Losses at the gene ends were 3 bases for V and 4 bases for J; bases not matched to a gene: 5. This CDR3 has 16 amino acids. The chain's CDR3 is CASSQPGLALTGELFF. The CDR3 DNA follows: TGTGCCAGCAGCCAGCCGGGACTAGCGCTCACCGGGGAGCTGTTTTTT.

V gene TRBV6-2 or TRBV6-3 combines with J gene TRBJ2-7; 14 bases match TRBD2. V shed 6 bases, J shed 4 bases, and the junction held 14 bases outside the gene matches. The CDR3 loop spans 18 amino acids. Germline values: CDR1 MNHEY, CDR2 SVGEGT. Written as DNA, the CDR3 is TGTGCCAGCAGCCCTAGATCGGGACTAGCGGGAGTTCCATACGAGCAGTACTTC. This codes for CASSPRSGLAGVPYEQYF.

The chain couples TRBV14 to TRBJ2-7; 9 bases are a match to TRBD2. The junction had 5 bases not matched to a gene; V was cut back by 0 bases and J by 2 bases. Germline loops: CDR1 SGHDN, CDR2 FVKESK. The CDR3 sequence is 16 residues long. CDR3 residues: CASSQDSASGTYEQYF. Written as DNA, the CDR3 is TGTGCCAGCAGCCAAGATTCGGCTAGCGGGACCTACGAGCAGTACTTC.

The rearrangement links TRBV24-1 to TRBJ1-2; 7 bases are a match to TRBD1. Looked up from germline, CDR1 is KGHDR and CDR2 is SFDVKD. The CDR3 runs to 16 residues. Trimming removed 2 bases from V and 0 bases from J; junction bases left unmatched: 5. As DNA, the CDR3 is TGTGCCACCAGTGATTCCAGGGGGGCCTCTAACTATGGCTACACCTTC. It yields the protein CATSDSRGASNYGYTF.

J is TRBJ1-2 and V is TRBV24-1; 8 bases align to TRBD1. There are 14 residues in the CDR3. Germline trimming cut 4 bases from V and 4 bases from J; bases unmatched to any gene: 4. Germline CDR1 KGHDR, CDR2 SFDVKD. DNA for the CDR3: TGTGCCACCAGTGACCCCGGACAGGGCTATGGCTACACCTTC. The encoded protein is CATSDPGQGYGYTF.

This clone was counted only a few times. This chain connects TRBV6-2 or TRBV6-3 to TRBJ2-3, with D perhaps TRBD1 (5 bases). This CDR3 has 16 amino acids. Trimming took 4 bases from V and 7 from J, leaving 21 bases between them. Germline CDR1 reads MNHEY; CDR2 reads SVGEGT. The CDR3: CASSSVQGSGHNTQYF. Here the CDR3 DNA reads TGTGCCAGCAGTTCCGTTCAGGGATCCGGGCATAATACGCAGTATTTT.

The chain has TRBV7-3 and TRBJ1-5; no reliable D call. Trimming stripped 2 bases from V and 6 bases from J, with 2 bases between. The CDR3 totals 11 residues. The germline CDR1 and CDR2 sequences are SGHTA and FQGTGA. CDR3 sequence reads: CASSLRQPQHF. The CDR3 nucleotides are TGTGCCAGCAGCTTACGTCAGCCCCAGCATTTT. The variable domain in full, completed from reference TRBV7-3 and TRBJ1-5, reads GAGVSQTPSNKVTEKGKYVELRCDPISGHTALYWYRQSLGQGPEFLIYFQGTGAADDSGLPNDRFFAVRPEGSVSTLKIQRTERGDSAVYLCASSLRQPQHFGDGTRLSIL.

The V and J genes are TRBV12-3 or TRBV12-4 and TRBJ2-5; D not resolved. Trimming stripped 6 bases from V and 5 bases from J, with 13 bases between. The CDR3 sequence is 13 residues long. This chain's CDR3 is CASRKLPRETQYF. The CDR3 DNA sequence: TGTGCCAGCAGGAAACTGCCCAGGGAGACCCAGTACTTC.

The CDR3: CASSLGQGTYEQYF. The CDR3 coding sequence is TGTGCCAGCAGTTTGGGGCAGGGGACCTACGAGCAGTACTTC. The V and J genes are TRBV28 and TRBJ2-7, with D perhaps matching TRBD1 (6 bases). V lost 3 bases to trimming and J lost 2 bases, with 11 bases between them. CDR1 MDHEN and CDR2 SYDVKM come from the germline V gene. The CDR3 runs to 14 residues.